This record looks at one T cell receptor beta chain sequence and its context. This sample was included in a study of blood T cell repertoires in COVID-19. On the study more broadly: Acute and convalescent COVID-19 samples came from the United States, Italy and Spain. PBMCs, B-cell-depleted T cells, or T cells were the source of the cDNA or gDNA that made up the material.

Original analysis: Estimated nucleated cell counts came from reference gene primer amplification. Sequenced by immunoSEQ multiplex PCR; TCRdb stores in-frame clones only, minus some. D and trimming were read from the DNA, whereas the V and J calls and clone size are those reported in that table. The sample has about 400,000 clones; 70% to 90% are singletons. This TCR came from a human donor in a cohort sampled during active COVID-19. Sequencing used peripheral blood.

The DNA of the CDR3 is TGTGCCAGCAGACCGACAGGGTTAAAAAACACCATATATTTT. Encoded protein: CASRPTGLKNTIYF. The V gene is TRBV6-5, the J gene TRBJ1-3; the match to TRBD1 covers 7 bases. CDR3 length: 14 amino acids. In germline, CDR1 is MNHEY, CDR2 SVGAGI. J was trimmed by 6 bases and V by 6 bases; bases with no gene match: 8.